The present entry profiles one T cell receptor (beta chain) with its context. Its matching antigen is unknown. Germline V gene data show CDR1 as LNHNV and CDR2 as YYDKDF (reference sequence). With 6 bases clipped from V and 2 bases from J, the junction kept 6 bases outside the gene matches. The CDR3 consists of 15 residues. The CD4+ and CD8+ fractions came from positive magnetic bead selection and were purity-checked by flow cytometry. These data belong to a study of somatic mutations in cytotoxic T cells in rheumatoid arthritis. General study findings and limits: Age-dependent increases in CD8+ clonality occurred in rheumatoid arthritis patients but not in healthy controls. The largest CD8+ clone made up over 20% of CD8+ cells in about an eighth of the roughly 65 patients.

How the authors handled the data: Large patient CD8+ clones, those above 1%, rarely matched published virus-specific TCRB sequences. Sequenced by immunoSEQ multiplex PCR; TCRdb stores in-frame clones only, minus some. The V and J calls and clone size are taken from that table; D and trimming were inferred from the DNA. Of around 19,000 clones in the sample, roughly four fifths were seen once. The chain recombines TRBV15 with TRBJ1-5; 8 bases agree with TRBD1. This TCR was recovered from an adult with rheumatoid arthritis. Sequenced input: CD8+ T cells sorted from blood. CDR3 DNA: TGTGCCACCAGAGAAGACAGGGGTGGCAATCAGCCCCAGCATTTT. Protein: CATREDRGGNQPQHF.